The TCR beta chain under discussion was sequenced for a study of T cells after yellow fever vaccination. 5'RACE template switching produced TCR cDNA carrying a universal primer site and UMIs. TCRdb used MiXCR to reprocess the 5' RACE reads, holding one entry per CDR3 protein. There are around 300,000 distinct CDR3 sequences in the sample; roughly 3.9% occur only once, and roughly 24% lies in the top ten. The table lists this clonotype with many counts. What it recognizes is unknown. Germline V gives CDR1 MNHEY, CDR2 SMNVEV (reference sequence). The CDR3 consists of 13 residues. V gave up 4 bases and J gave up 6 bases, with 12 bases separating them. General observations from the study: Primary-vaccination clones mostly resurfaced post-booster (just under 98% CD4, 75% to 90% CD8).

This sample comprised PBMCs, obtained 5 days after the yellow fever booster vaccination. This chain links TRBV27 with TRBJ2-5; D tentatively reads TRBD1 or TRBD2 (5 bases each). This sequence was found in a man between 18 and 35 years old who received the YFV17D yellow fever vaccine. CDR3 protein: CASSYDTGQTQYF. The CDR3 nucleotides are TGTGCCAGCAGTTATGACACGGGACAGACCCAGTACTTC.